These 2 T cell receptor beta chains were all obtained from the same sample, sequenced in a study of T-cell reconstitution after alpha-beta-depleted transplantation in children. As it was prepared, the TCRbeta library received unique molecular identifiers. TCRdb re-analysed the PCR reads in MiXCR, keeping a single row per CDR3 protein. Among about 340,000 distinct CDR3 sequences listed, 13% were seen once. The material was PBMCs, obtained from the stem cell graft. Receptor source: a human donor who donated a stem cell graft to a child with Fanconi anemia.

This rearrangement joins TRBV10-3 to TRBJ2-7; 8 nucleotides agree with TRBD1. Germline lookup yields CDR1 ENHRY and CDR2 SYGVKD. Germline trimming cut 11 bases from V and 4 bases from J; bases unmatched to any gene: 7. This CDR3 contains 12 residues. CDR3 loop: CAGSTGGYEQYF. CDR3 nucleotides: TGTGCCGGAAGCACAGGGGGGTACGAGCAGTACTTC.

This clonotype occurred many times. This rearrangement joins TRBV29-1 to TRBJ1-2, with 7 nucleotides matching TRBD1. The V segment lost 6 bases and the J segment 7 bases; nucleotides outside the gene matches: 5. The CDR3 extends over 11 amino acids. Germline assignment: CDR1 SQVTM and CDR2 ANQGSEA. The CDR3 is CSVDRVGGYTF. The DNA of the CDR3 is TGCAGCGTCGACAGGGTCGGTGGCTACACCTTC.